The 27 T cell receptor beta chains listed next were all sequenced from one sample in a study of T cell repertoires in cytomegalovirus infection (dated by TCRdb to the late 2010s). Antigen specificity for these receptors is unknown. For sequencing, an Illumina HiSeq 1500 was employed. In-frame beta chains were kept once TCRdb had trimmed the public reads at Q25 with fastp and called clones with MiXCR. Every CDR3 protein is listed once, alongside the most common genes and DNA of its rows. The table for this sample lists 650,000 to 900,000 distinct CDR3 sequences; 30% to 35% of them were counted only once. The top ten constitute approximately 13% of the sample. The treatment or condition label of this sample denotes: in vitro stimulation with specific CMV peptide epitopes to enrich CMV-specific T cells. The sample consisted of cultured CD8+ T cells from PBMCs, taken from culture after CMV antigen stimulation. These TCRs come from a human donor in good health (CMV status not recorded). Some clones in this sample may be carry-over from other donors' samples.

The rearrangement uses TRBV7-8 and TRBJ1-5; a weak D match, TRBD1 (5 bases). The CDR3 consists of 16 residues. Deletions cut 5 bases from V and 1 base from J, with 15 bases between. Germline CDR1 reads SGHVS; CDR2 reads FQNEAQ. The DNA for the CDR3 is TGTGCCAGCAGCCCCTTTGCGGGGGGAAGCAATCAGCCCCAGCATTTT. Protein product: CASSPFAGGSNQPQHF.

In DNA, the CDR3 is TGTGCCAGCAGCTTAGAGAGTAACTCCTACAATGAGCAGTTCTTC. This codes for CASSLESNSYNEQFF. The rearrangement uses TRBV7-9 and TRBJ2-1; D not certain. The CDR3 extends over 15 amino acids. Trimming stripped 1 base from V and 0 bases from J, with 7 bases between. The germline CDR1 and CDR2 sequences are SEHNR and FQNEAQ (reference sequence).

The rearrangement links TRBV6-2 or TRBV6-3 to TRBJ1-2; possible D gene TRBD1, 5 bases. The CDR3 consists of 14 residues. The germline V gene encodes CDR1 MNHEY and CDR2 SVGEGT. Between the trimmed V and J ends, which lost 6 bases and 6 bases, there was a span of 17 bases. CDR3 region: CASSHGGSGDGYTF. For the CDR3, the DNA is TGTGCCAGCAGCCACGGGGGATCCGGAGATGGCTACACCTTC.

The chain uses TRBV29-1 and TRBJ2-7; TRBD1 might be the D (5 bases). This CDR3 region has 13 residues. Germline V gene lookup returns CDR1 SQVTM and CDR2 ANQGSEA. V was cut by 3 bases and J by 6 bases, with 15 bases left in between. This chain's CDR3 is CSVDDSESSEQYF. DNA for the CDR3: TGCAGCGTTGACGACAGTGAATCGAGCGAGCAGTACTTC.

This clonotype has only a few counts. The genes are TRBV2 and TRBJ2-7, with D hard to call. This CDR3 has 13 residues. V was clipped by 6 bases and J by 2 bases, with 11 bases between them. From germline, CDR1 is SNHLY and CDR2 FYNNEI. The CDR3 loop reads CASRMGQAYEQYF. Here the CDR3 DNA reads TGTGCCAGCAGGATGGGCCAGGCCTACGAGCAGTACTTC.

This clonotype was seen more than once but under ten times. The rearrangement links TRBV4-1 to TRBJ2-7, with 10 bases identical to TRBD2. This CDR3 is built from 14 residues. The junction had 6 bases not matched to a gene; V was cut back by 4 bases and J by 6 bases. Germline CDR1 and CDR2: MGHRA and YSYEKL. The CDR3 spells CASSPGLATGEQYF. Written as DNA, the CDR3 is TGCGCCAGCAGCCCGGGACTAGCGACAGGCGAGCAGTACTTC.

The chain is built from TRBV4-1 and TRBJ1-1; D is perhaps TRBD1 (5 bases). CDR3 length: 14 amino acids. Germline V lookup: CDR1 MGHRA, CDR2 YSYEKL. With 7 bases removed from V and 1 base from J, the gap between germline ends came to 13 bases. The CDR3: CASKPRQQNTEAFF. Written as DNA, the CDR3 is TGCGCCAGCAAACCCCGACAGCAGAACACTGAAGCTTTCTTT.

The rearrangement joins TRBV6-6 to TRBJ2-1; D possibly corresponds to TRBD1 (5 bases). V was pared by 4 bases and J by 7 bases, with 8 bases between. The CDR3 has 12 amino acids. Germline V gives CDR1 MNHNY, CDR2 SVGAGI (reference sequence). Written as DNA, the CDR3 is TGTGCCAGCAGTTTCAACAGGAATGAGCAGTTCTTC. Its protein product is CASSFNRNEQFF.

Notes on this clonotype: It may be a read error: a sequence one base away is much more abundant. The gene calls are TRBV7-6 and TRBJ2-2; D possibly corresponds to TRBD2 (7 bases). Trimming left V 5 bases short and J 3 bases short, with 13 bases between. The CDR3 covers 15 residues. Per germline, CDR1 SGHVS and CDR2 FNYEAQ. CDR3 in DNA: TGTGCCAGCAGCCCGAGGGGGGGCGACACCGGGGAGCTGTTTTTT. Protein product: CASSPRGGDTGELFF.

The chain recombines TRBV6-1 with TRBJ2-1; 11 bases fit TRBD2. The CDR3 runs to 20 residues. Trimming removed 7 bases from V and 0 bases from J; junction bases left unmatched: 17. Germline lookup yields CDR1 MNHNS and CDR2 SASEGT. CDR3 DNA: TGTGCCAGCACCTCCAAACCGGGACTAGCGGCGCCGAGCTCCTACAATGAGCAGTTCTTC. Amino acid sequence: CASTSKPGLAAPSSYNEQFF.

Comments on this clonotype: This may arise from a read error, as a much more abundant clone is one base away. The V gene is TRBV7-8, the J gene TRBJ1-6; D possibly corresponds to TRBD1 (5 bases). CDR3 size: 15 residues. Germline lookup yields CDR1 SGHVS and CDR2 FQNEAQ. The CDR3 sequence: CTSSLGTGGNSPLHF. The CDR3 region has the DNA TGTACCAGCAGCTTAGGAACAGGAGGAAATTCACCCCTCCACTTT.

A note on this clonotype: One base away lies a much larger clone, so this may be a sequencing read error. The chain couples TRBV7-8 to TRBJ2-1; D may be TRBD2 (6 bases). There are 15 residues in the CDR3. V gave up 5 bases and J gave up 3 bases, with 14 bases separating them. Germline V lookup: CDR1 SGHVS, CDR2 FQNEAQ. CDR3 in amino acids: CASSARTTRYNEQFF. The DNA for the CDR3 is TGTGCCAGCAGCGCCAGGACTACCCGCTACAATGAGCAGTTCTTC.

V gene TRBV7-9 combines with J gene TRBJ2-1; D is uncertain. Trimming cost V 5 bases and J 4 bases, with 15 bases left between them. The CDR3 loop spans 15 amino acids. Per germline, CDR1 SEHNR and CDR2 FQNEAQ (reference sequence). CDR3 protein: CASSRTLRKYNEQFF. The CDR3 DNA follows: TGTGCCAGCAGCCGGACCCTACGAAAATACAATGAGCAGTTCTTC.

The chain couples TRBV7-8 to TRBJ2-7; D uncertain. Per the germline V gene, CDR1 is SGHVS and CDR2 is FQNEAQ. V lost 6 bases to trimming and J lost 3 bases, with 9 bases between them. CDR3 length: 12 amino acids. CDR3: CASSSKIYEQYV. Written as DNA, the CDR3 is TGTGCCAGCAGTTCTAAGATCTACGAGCAGTACGTC.

V usage is TRBV29-1 and J usage is TRBJ2-1, with D maybe TRBD1 (6 bases). Germline lookup yields CDR1 SQVTM and CDR2 ANQGSEA. V was pared by 7 bases and J by 5 bases, with 12 bases between. The CDR3 sequence is 12 residues long. The CDR3 sequence: CSATDRHNEQFF. The CDR3 DNA reads as TGCAGCGCCACCGACAGGCACAATGAGCAGTTCTTC.

This clonotype was counted only a few times. The V and J genes are TRBV12-3 or TRBV12-4 and TRBJ2-1; no reliable D call. The germline V and J ends were trimmed by 2 bases and 0 bases, with 11 bases remaining between them. This CDR3 contains 16 residues. The CDR3 DNA reads TGTGCCAGCAGTTTATTCAGCTCAGGCTCCTACAATGAGCAGTTCTTC. Its protein is CASSLFSSGSYNEQFF.

This clonotype was detected many times. This chain links TRBV7-9 with TRBJ1-5; no reliable D call. V was pared by 5 bases and J by 6 bases, with 14 bases between. CDR1 is SEHNR, CDR2 FQNEAQ, per germline (reference sequence). This CDR3 has 14 amino acids. CDR3 in amino acids: CASSRESGGQPQHF. The CDR3 coding sequence is TGTGCCAGCAGCCGTGAGTCGGGCGGTCAGCCCCAGCATTTT. Based on the CDR3 plus reference TRBV7-9 and TRBJ1-5, the full variable domain is DTGVSQNPRHKITKRGQNVTFRCDPISEHNRLYWYRQTLGQGPEFLTYFQNEAQLEKSRLLSDRFSAERPKGSFSTLEIQRTEQGDSAMYLCASSRESGGQPQHFGDGTRLSIL.

This sequence joins TRBV7-9 and TRBJ2-1, with TRBD2 identical over 15 bases. Trimming cost V 5 bases and J 4 bases; bases outside gene matches: 3. Germline CDR1 is SEHNR and CDR2 is FQNEAQ (reference sequence). The CDR3 consists of 16 residues. The CDR3 spells CASSGLAGGPYNEQFF. The CDR3, as DNA: TGTGCCAGCAGCGGACTAGCGGGGGGGCCTTACAATGAGCAGTTCTTC.

V and J are TRBV6-5 and TRBJ2-5; TRBD2 agrees at 7 bases. The CDR3 consists of 15 residues. With V trimmed by 0 bases and J by 4 bases, 5 bases remained unmatched. Germline V gene data show CDR1 as MNHEY and CDR2 as SVGAGI. In DNA, the CDR3 is TGTGCCAGCAGTTACTCGACTAGCCTAGGAGAGACCCAGTACTTC. Translated: CASSYSTSLGETQYF.

The rearrangement uses TRBV10-2 and TRBJ2-2, with 8 bases aligning to TRBD2. The germline V gene encodes CDR1 WSHSY and CDR2 SAAADI. V was clipped by 10 bases and J by 1 base; unmatched bases: 2. The CDR3 runs to 13 residues. Here the CDR3 DNA reads TGCGCCACCGGGGGGGAGAACACCGGGGAGCTGTTTTTT. Protein: CATGGENTGELFF.

This clonotype was counted only a few times. The chain uses TRBV27 and TRBJ1-2; D is possibly TRBD1 (6 bases). Germline-derived CDR1 and CDR2 are MNHEY and SMNVEV (reference sequence). The CDR3 runs 14 residues. V was pared by 8 bases and J by 8 bases, with 21 bases between. DNA of the CDR3: TGTGCCAGCGGCCTCGGGGGGGCGGTCGTCGGCTACACCTTC. Translating it yields CASGLGGAVVGYTF.

Remarks on this clonotype: The junction and the germline gene differ at one end; a read error may be behind it. V usage is TRBV6-2 or TRBV6-3 and J usage is TRBJ1-1; TRBD1 is a possible D gene (6 bases). The CDR3 covers 15 residues. Looked up from germline, CDR1 is MNHEY and CDR2 is SVGEGT. The CDR3 sequence is CASSYPQGLKTEAFF. The CDR3 region has the DNA TGTGCCAGCAGTTACCCACAGGGATTGAAGACTGAAGCTTTCTTT.

V gene TRBV13 combines with J gene TRBJ2-6, with 8 bases lining up with TRBD1. The J segment lost 0 bases and the V segment lost 0 bases, leaving 13 bases of the junction unmatched. The CDR3 is 21 residues long. Germline CDR1 and CDR2: PRHDT and FYEKMQ (reference sequence). CDR3: CASSLGLNVGQGISGANVLTF. Written as DNA, the CDR3 is TGTGCCAGCAGCTTAGGTCTAAATGTAGGACAGGGCATCTCTGGGGCCAACGTCCTGACTTTC.

This clonotype has more than one count but fewer than ten. This rearrangement joins TRBV27 to TRBJ1-2; 7 nucleotides match TRBD1. The length of the CDR3 is 14 residues. CDR1 and CDR2 from the germline V gene are MNHEY and SMNVEV (reference sequence). Trimming cost V 2 bases and J 4 bases; bases outside gene matches: 4. The CDR3 bases are TGTGCCAGCAGTTTAAGGGGGCCGATCTATGGCTACACCTTC. This encodes CASSLRGPIYGYTF.

The sample holds a few counts of this clonotype. The chain recombines TRBV13 with TRBJ1-1; D is unresolved. Germline V CDR1 and CDR2: PRHDT, FYEKMQ (reference sequence). The V end lost 6 bases, the J end lost 3 bases, and 17 bases lay between the germline ends. The CDR3 loop spans 15 amino acids. CDR3: CASSSQVTRHTEAFF. The CDR3 nucleotides read TGTGCCAGCAGTTCCCAAGTGACCAGACACACTGAAGCTTTCTTT.

CDR3 region: CASSFPGQGIYGYTF. In nucleotides, the CDR3 is TGTGCCAGCAGTTTCCCCGGACAGGGAATCTATGGCTACACCTTC. V gene TRBV12-3 or TRBV12-4 combines with J gene TRBJ1-2; TRBD1 matches at 8 bases. The CDR3 sequence is 15 residues long. The V gene end was trimmed by 3 bases and the J gene end by 4 bases; junction bases not matched to a gene: 7.

The rearrangement uses TRBV12-3 or TRBV12-4 and TRBJ2-1; unclear D gene. V lost 5 bases and J lost 3, with 17 bases in between. The CDR3 runs to 16 residues. The CDR3 loop is CASSLPTDLNYNEQFF. CDR3 DNA sequence: TGTGCCAGCAGTCTCCCGACCGATCTGAACTACAATGAGCAGTTCTTC.